Described below is a single T cell receptor beta chain sequence and its context. Its cognate antigen is unknown. Germline V gives CDR1 SQVTM, CDR2 ANQGSEA. V was cut by 1 base and J by 6 bases, with 6 bases left in between. The CDR3 has 11 amino acids. The use of genomic DNA as template underpinned the TCR beta VDJ and CDR3 profiling. Via MiXCR, TCRdb re-called the reads, giving one row per CDR3 protein. Of roughly 260,000 distinct CDR3 sequences in the sample, 45% to 50% were seen once. The sample comes from a study of CD8+CD57+ T cells in acquired aplastic anemia. It was patients with CD8+CD57+ cell expansion by flow cytometry who were chosen for sequencing. Findings of the study overall: Between patients and controls, CD8+ Simpson's diversity did not vary significantly.

Source material: sorted CD4+, CD8+, or CD8+CD57+ T cells (not recorded which) from PBMCs. The sequence was collected from a human donor with aplastic anemia. V and J are TRBV29-1 and TRBJ1-2; D perhaps matches TRBD1 (5 bases). CDR3 coding DNA: TGCAGCGTTGAAGTGGGGCATGGCTACACCTTC. As protein: CSVEVGHGYTF.